This TCR beta chain was captured by sequencing in a study of cytomegalovirus exposure and HLA in healthy donors. This cohort consisted of healthy bone marrow donors. In the PCR, 60 Vbeta and 13 Jbeta primers were used. In the original analysis: Some 10 million of 75 million to 85 million unique TCR beta chains were shared, per a later count. The repertoire was sequenced with immunoSEQ multiplex PCR; TCRdb's copy has only in-frame clones and lacks some. That table furnishes V, J and clone size, whereas the DNA furnished D and trimming. The profile shows just over 150,000 clones, around 76% of them singletons. Overall study findings and caveats: Rarity characterized most TCR sequences, yet some public TCRs appeared in many donors. According to a later analysis, donors in an Asian-associated ancestry cluster reportedly had fewer N-insertions than the approximately 620-donor mean.

On this clone itself: What it recognizes is unknown.

The germline V gene has CDR1 SGHAT and CDR2 FQNNGV. The CDR3 runs 13 residues. The ends lost 2 bases at V and 6 bases at J; junction bases unmatched: 2. Sequenced sample: PBMCs. This TCR derives from a man in his forties in good health and CMV-seropositive. This rearrangement joins TRBV11-2 to TRBJ2-3; TRBD2 agrees at 7 bases. The CDR3 loop reads CASSLLRGDTQYF. DNA of the CDR3: TGTGCCAGCAGCTTATTGCGGGGGGATACGCAGTATTTT.